This T cell receptor (beta chain) was identified during a study of shared clonotypes between healthy human individuals. Study at large: Donors were two women and a few men aged 18 to 49.

Note on this clone: As yet, its antigen is unknown.

All participating donors were Caucasian adults from Nashville, Tennessee. Germline loops: CDR1 SGHDT, CDR2 YYEEEE. V was pared by 4 bases and J by 3 bases, with 12 bases of the junction left unmatched. The CDR3 spans 17 residues. Assay used: immunoSEQ multiplex PCR; TCRdb lists only in-frame clones, some missing. The sample consists of more than 2 million clones, approximately 94% of them appearing once. The study, taken as a whole, reports: All-four-donor shared clonotypes had higher generation probabilities than non-shared clonotypes did. Blood alone was sampled, and tissue repertoires likely differ.

The TCR was taken from a man younger than 35 in good health. The chain links TRBV5-6 to TRBJ2-2; TRBD1 agrees at 7 bases. Sequencing input: naive CD4+ T cells sorted from blood. Subset in this sample: CD45RA+ positively selected. The CDR3 DNA follows: TGTGCCAGCAGCCGCAATCTAGACAGGGCCTACACCGGGGAGCTGTTTTTT. Protein: CASSRNLDRAYTGELFF.